This T cell receptor beta chain was sequenced for a study of T cell repertoires in cytomegalovirus infection. Turning to the study itself: Both a matching HLA type and CMV infection were indicated by public TCR beta signatures.

Regarding the study as a whole: The study identified carriers of CMV plus the relevant HLA from cumulative public TCR beta family frequency. Dominating the ex vivo response were TCR beta clonotypes that were CMV-specific and HLA-C-restricted.

Ten or more counts support this clonotype. Its antigen remains unknown. TCRdb reprocessed the reads via MiXCR and lists one record per CDR3 protein. The sample has roughly 630,000 distinct CDR3 sequences, 20% to 25% seen once. Sequencing used CD8+ T cells from PBMCs. The sequence came from a human donor in good health (CMV status not recorded). Some clones in this sample may be carry-over from other donors' samples.

CDR3 loop: CASSESSPWDTEAFF. In nucleotides, the CDR3 is TGTGCCAGCAGTGAATCTTCCCCCTGGGACACTGAAGCTTTCTTT. V is TRBV25-1 and J is TRBJ1-1; D uncertain. CDR3 length equals 15 residues. Trimming removed 1 base from V and 3 bases from J, with 12 bases in between. Germline CDR1 is MGHDK and CDR2 is SYGVNS.